This note documents a single T cell receptor (beta chain) sequence. Its cognate antigen has yet to be identified. No much larger clone is present one base from it, and per-base qualities are unavailable. V lost 4 bases and J lost 0 bases; the stretch between them is 13 bases long. CDR1 and CDR2, looked up from the germline V gene, are SGHTA and FQGNSA. The CDR3 numbers 16 residues from cysteine through phenylalanine. Only CDR3 DNA is held: 48 bases, read in frame from base 1. To prepare the library, 5' RACE was applied. Instrument used: Illumina HiSeq 2000. Template switching added a universal primer binding site, and the final cDNA carried a unique molecular identifier that allowed TCR cDNA molecules to be counted accurately. Specific primers in the conserved constant-segment region were used to synthesize first-strand cDNA for the TCR alpha and beta chains. Each cDNA library was double barcoded, with a SMART-Mk sample barcode plus Illumina barcodes, to control for contamination. Two successive PCR steps introduced TruSeq adapter sequences along with Illumina sample barcodes. TCR alpha and beta cDNA libraries were sequenced on the Illumina HiSeq platform with custom primers. The study's processing was this. Raw reads were processed with MiGEC to extract unique molecular identifiers, and MiXCR was used to determine CDR3 positions. Recombination models were inferred per individual with the repgenHMM and IGoR tools using an EM algorithm. The tcR package in R was used for shared clonotype analysis, with sharing normalized by the product of cloneset sizes. Out-of-frame nonproductive sequences were analyzed to study raw recombination free of thymic and clonal selection effects. The public reads were run again by TCRdb, first through fastp at Q25 and then through MiXCR, and only productive beta chains were kept. Under each unique CDR3 protein, matching rows form one entry showing the most common genes and DNA. The V and J calls and clone size come from TCRdb's table, not from the authors' own analysis. This sample has over 600,000 distinct CDR3 sequences in its table, and about 20% of those were observed once. The ten largest clones take up approximately 4.5% of the sample.

Every donor in the study was a healthy Caucasian. The twin cohort consisted of three pairs of female monozygotic twins, all aged about 18 to 30 years. RNA for TCR libraries was isolated from peripheral blood mononuclear cells. The record originates from a study of identical twins (dated by TCRdb to the mid-2010s). With regard to the full study: To test whether fetal clonotypes persist, the study used deep sequencing on TCR alpha and beta repertoires from monozygotic twins, unrelated adults of various ages, and cord blood. Replicate twin experiments were performed at different times using different library preparation protocols to rule out contamination.

What the research found in general, with its limitations: Fewer insertions were carried by abundant cord blood beta clonotypes, a similar but weaker trend appeared in young adult naive repertoires, and no such trend appeared in memory repertoires. Because the same donors could not be followed over many years, the conclusions relied on cross-sectional statistical analysis. Zero-insertion analyses could be partly confounded by invariant T cells such as MAIT and iNKT, although diverse VJ usage argued against such confounding for most clonotypes. Out-of-frame TCR alpha sequences shared between twins showed an excess of low generation-probability sequences compared with coincidental sharing between unrelated individuals. In monozygotic twins, recombination models systematically underestimated out-of-frame TCR alpha sharing, but the models matched the sharing seen between unrelated individuals. The excess sharing between twins in beta out-of-frame sequences was weaker because fewer shared sequences reduced the signal-to-noise ratio.

These data are also associated with another study on T cells expressing NK-cell markers. The second study's authors report: Eight donors provided sorted CD3+CD56+NKG2C+, CD3+CD56+NKG2C- and CD3+CD56-NKG2C+ T-cell subsets, whose TCR beta-chain repertoires were profiled. Seven of the eight sequenced donors were HCMV-seropositive and one was HCMV-seronegative. In several experiments an anti-gammadeltaTCR antibody was added to restrict sorting to alphabetaTCR-expressing T cells. In a handful of donors, the dominant CD3+CD56+NKG2C+ clonotypes were found to rank among the top 10 CD8+ clonotypes and to make up roughly 1.0-8% of CD8+ T cells. Those dominant clonotypes were again the most abundant among CD3+CD56-NKG2C+ cells in a few donors, at about 25-60.1%. Whether the expanded NKG2C-expressing T cell clones were specific for HCMV antigens remained unclear. The study sequenced eight donors, all healthy volunteers chosen at random: three men and five women. HCMV-specific IgG was detected in serum with a commercial ELISA kit to determine HCMV serostatus. For about six donors, unsorted PBMC were also used to sequence bulk peripheral blood T-cell repertoires. MIGEC handled demultiplexing of the reads and grouping by UMI, while MiTCR was used to assemble and quantify clonotypes. To remove erroneous sequences, TCR cDNA sequences were retained only when supported by two or more reads. The tcR package was used for downstream repertoire analysis, with clonotypes matched between fractions based on CDR3 nucleotide sequence plus V segment. VDJmatch was used to annotate antigen specificity against VDJdb, with one amino acid substitution allowed in CDR3.

The receptor chain draws on TRBV7-2 and TRBJ2-1; TRBD2 is possibly the D segment (7 matching bases). This clonotype originated in a woman under 30 in good health. Sequenced input: PBMCs. The CDR3 protein is CASSSSGGRSYNEQFF. The nucleotide sequence reads as follows: TGTGCCAGCAGCTCATCCGGGGGGCGCTCCTACAATGAGCAGTTCTTC.